This record covers a single TCR beta chain. This clone is a singleton in its sample. The antigen this receptor binds is unknown. There are no base qualities to consult, and no much larger clone falls within one base. TCR CDR3 regions were amplified from genomic DNA by multiplex PCR using the deep immunoSEQ assay. For each cell subset, the extracted genomic DNA was distributed evenly across all wells of several immunoSEQ 96-well plates, and each plate served as one replicate. For sorted subsets, 200 ng of genomic DNA, equivalent to around 30,000 T cell genomes, went into each replicate PCR. Purified libraries were quantified with a Qubit 3.0 fluorometer, sized on a Bioanalyzer 2100, and re-quantified with the KAPA Library Quantification kit. Every immunoSEQ 96-well plate was sequenced on a dedicated single-read 150-cycle Illumina NextSeq 550 flow cell. The authors' analysis ran thus. Because only junctional sequences without quality scores were contained in the immunoSEQ output, filtering matching that applied to full-length reads could not be performed. Sequences were annotated with PyIR, a Python wrapper for IgBLAST v1.9, using IMGT germline references to assign V/J genes and CDR3. Reads with weak V/J assignments (E-value above 1e-6), missing CDR3, stop codons, out-of-frame junctions, or ambiguous translated residues were removed. V3J clonotypes were defined as sequences sharing the same inferred V gene, J gene, and CDR3 amino acid sequence. The percentage overlap between two repertoires was calculated by dividing the number of shared unique clonotypes by the size of the smaller repertoire. Richness of each repertoire was evaluated using RTK rarefaction, the Chao1 estimator, and Recon v2.1 estimates of unobserved clonotypes. Generation probabilities for all TCRbeta clonotypes obtained by the gDNA method from a handful of donors were computed using OLGA. TCRdb took this table from immuneACCESS and kept in-frame rearrangements with V and J called. Such tables lack part of the clones; where checked against another copy, unresolved V genes explain under half of the gap, and the rest is unexplained. For V, J and clone size, that table is used; D and trimming come from the DNA. This sample lists over a million clones; 75% to 80% were detected once. Under 0.65% of the sample belongs to the ten largest clones.

The sample is drawn from a study of shared clonotypes between healthy human individuals (dated by TCRdb to 2020 to 2022). For context, the study as a whole: A couple of women and a few men aged 18 to 49 years were included in the cohort. For each donor, CD4 naive and CD4 memory were each run on three plates, CD8 naive on two plates, and CD8 memory on one plate. The study deeply sequenced blood TCR repertoires of 5 or 6 healthy adults to estimate repertoire size and the extent of clonotype sharing between individuals. To increase sequencing depth and limit assay-specific biases, different laboratories used diverse techniques to prepare libraries and sequence TCR repertoires. Per donor, leukapheresis produced somewhere between about 0.8 and 9 billion PBMCs.

What the research found in general, with its limitations: Pairwise subsampling indicated that sequencing depth was expected to affect the degree of clonotype sharing among donors. Roughly 5% of naive CD4, roughly 3.6% of naive CD8, approximately 2.2% of memory CD4, and about 0.4% of memory CD8 clonotypes were shared across a few donors. Because the study included only a small number of donors, the genetic and exposure-history diversity represented was limited. Naive subsets generally had larger estimated clonotype richness than memory subsets did. Incomplete sequencing was indicated by rarefaction of sorted-subset datasets, despite the large sequencing depth. Only blood was sampled, and tissue TCR repertoires likely differ from those in blood. Clonotypes shared by all four sorted-subset donors showed higher generation probabilities than non-shared clonotypes.

Germline trimming amounts to 3 bases on V and 3 bases on J, with 6 as the count of junction bases outside the gene matches. Per the germline V gene, KGHSH is the CDR1 and LQKENI is the CDR2. The CDR3 covers 15 residues, taking in both the cysteine and the phenylalanine. Only the CDR3 DNA stays, 45 bases, in frame from base 1. Donors were healthy HIV-negative adults with no recently reported acute infections or vaccinations. All donors were Caucasian adults living in Nashville, Tennessee, USA. CD4+ T cells were enriched by magnetic negative selection; naive cells were then positively selected on CD45RA, and the negative fraction formed the memory subset. After blood collection by leukapheresis, PBMCs were isolated using Ficoll-Histopaque density gradient centrifugation and then cryopreserved in the vapor phase of liquid nitrogen. Analytical flow cytometry was used to check the purity and quantity of every magnetically sorted T cell population. Each sorted fraction had its genomic DNA isolated and then quantified by UV absorbance on a Nanodrop 2000c.

The material sequenced was memory CD4+ T cells from PBMCs. Sample cell subset or site, as interpreted from the label and publication: CD45RA-negative fraction. This chain joins TRBV18 to TRBJ1-2, and TRBD1 matches 8 of the central bases. This receptor was taken from a man between 18 and 35 years old in good health. Some clones in this sample may be carry-over from other donors' samples. In nucleotides, the sequence is TGTGCCAGCTCACCCGGACAGGGTTGGGACTATGGCTACACCTTC. This sequence encodes CASSPGQGWDYGYTF.